These 12 T cell receptor beta chains came from one sample sequenced in a study of cytomegalovirus exposure and HLA in healthy donors. A multiplex PCR was run with 60 Vbeta primers and 13 Jbeta primers. Sequencing was performed with immunoSEQ multiplex PCR; in TCRdb, only in-frame clones are kept and a portion is missing. The sample lists 220,000 or so clones; approximately 80% were seen once. Sample: PBMCs. The receptor source for this set is a male donor in good health and CMV-seronegative.

The genes are TRBV5-4 and TRBJ1-1, with 7 bases aligning to TRBD1. The length of the CDR3 is 15 residues. From germline, CDR1 is SGHNT and CDR2 YYREEE (reference sequence). Trimming at V came to 2 bases and at J to 4 bases, leaving 8 bases not matched to a gene. CDR3 bases: TGTGCCAGCAGCTTACGTAGGGGGCGCGGCACTGAAGCTTTCTTT. Its translation is CASSLRRGRGTEAFF.

The chain employs TRBV10-2 and TRBJ2-7; 7 bases are a match to TRBD1. This CDR3 spans 15 amino acids. The germline V gene has CDR1 WSHSY and CDR2 SAAADI. With 6 bases clipped from V and 1 base from J, the junction kept 9 bases outside the gene matches. DNA of the CDR3: TGCGCCAGCAGAAAAGACAGGGCCATATCCTACGAGCAGTACTTC. It yields the protein CASRKDRAISYEQYF.

The chain links TRBV15 to TRBJ2-3; D possibly corresponds to TRBD2 (5 bases). V dropped 1 base and J dropped 0 bases, with 11 bases sitting between them. The CDR3 contains 16 residues. From germline, CDR1 is LNHNV and CDR2 YYDKDF (reference sequence). CDR3 residues: CATSRGSGGSTDTQYF. The CDR3 nucleotides are TGTGCCACCAGCAGAGGGTCGGGCGGGAGCACAGATACGCAGTATTTT.

The gene calls are TRBV6-5 and TRBJ2-7; TRBD2 agrees at 12 bases. The CDR3 length is 14 residues. From germline, CDR1 is MNHEY and CDR2 SVGAGI. Unmatched junction bases numbered 7, after V lost 8 bases and J lost 5 bases. The CDR3: CASGTSGRFDEQYF. The CDR3 nucleotides are TGTGCCAGCGGAACTAGCGGGAGGTTCGACGAGCAGTACTTC.

The V gene is TRBV27, the J gene TRBJ2-5; 10 bases are shared with TRBD2. The CDR3 runs to 14 residues. Germline CDR1 reads MNHEY; CDR2 reads SMNVEV (reference sequence). V was pared by 6 bases and J by 5 bases, with 6 bases of the junction left unmatched. Here the CDR3 reads CASSPAGGPETQYF. CDR3 nucleotides: TGTGCCAGCAGCCCAGCGGGAGGGCCTGAGACCCAGTACTTC.

This chain joins TRBV5-1 and TRBJ2-1, with D possibly matching TRBD2 (6 bases). The germline CDR1 and CDR2 sequences are SGHRS and YFSETQ. Between the trimmed V and J ends, which lost 0 bases and 6 bases, there was a span of 13 bases. CDR3 length equals 15 residues. The CDR3 sequence: CASSLVSGETNEQFF. The CDR3 DNA is TGCGCCAGCAGCTTGGTGTCGGGGGAGACCAATGAGCAGTTCTTC.

The chain links TRBV5-1 to TRBJ2-1; 11 positions agree with TRBD2. The CDR3 extends over 15 amino acids. Germline CDR1 SGHRS, CDR2 YFSETQ. The junction had 8 bases not matched to a gene; V was cut back by 4 bases and J by 8 bases. The CDR3 DNA reads TGCGCCAGCAGCGGAACTAGCGGGAGAGTACATGAGCAGTTCTTC. Protein: CASSGTSGRVHEQFF.

This clone turned up a few times. J is TRBJ1-1 and V is TRBV6-5; D may be TRBD1 (5 bases). The CDR3 has 15 amino acids. Between the trimmed V and J ends, which lost 3 bases and 4 bases, there was a span of 15 bases. Germline CDR1 is MNHEY and CDR2 is SVGAGI. The DNA for the CDR3 is TGTGCCAGCAGTTATATCAGGGTTCGTGGCACTGAAGCTTTCTTT. It translates to CASSYIRVRGTEAFF.

As regards this clone: The junction differs from germline at one of its ends, possibly a read error. The chain couples TRBV6-1 to TRBJ2-4; a weak D match, TRBD2 (5 bases). The CDR3 is 13 amino acids. The germline CDR1 and CDR2 sequences are MNHNS and SASEGT. CDR3 nucleotide sequence: TGTGCCAGCAGTGAGCGATGGAGCGGCATTCAGTGCTTC. This sequence encodes CASSERWSGIQCF.

This chain connects TRBV5-1 to TRBJ2-2; TRBD2 agrees at 10 bases. J gave up 4 bases and V 3 bases, and 9 bases lay outside the gene matches. From germline, CDR1 is SGHRS and CDR2 YFSETQ. The CDR3 spans 17 residues. CDR3 coding DNA: TGCGCCAGCAGCTCCAAACCGGGACTAGCGAGCACCGGGGAGCTGTTTTTT. This sequence encodes CASSSKPGLASTGELFF.

The chain has TRBV7-9 and TRBJ2-3; 8 bases match TRBD2. The CDR3 is made up of 15 amino acids. Germline CDR1 is SEHNR and CDR2 is FQNEAQ (reference sequence). Trimming took 5 bases from V and 3 from J; bases not matched to a gene: 7. The CDR3 bases are TGTGCCAGCAGCCCCGGGACTAGTCGAACAGATACGCAGTATTTT. Translated, it gives CASSPGTSRTDTQYF.

The J gene is TRBJ2-7, the V gene TRBV9; D unclear. Germline V gene lookup returns CDR1 SGDLS and CDR2 YYNGEE. V was clipped by 0 bases and J by 0 bases, with 7 bases between them. The CDR3 extends over 14 amino acids. CDR3 nucleotide sequence: TGTGCCAGCAGCGTAGGGCCAAGCTCCTACGAGCAGTACTTC. Its translation: CASSVGPSSYEQYF.